These 7 T cell receptor beta chains originate from one sample sequenced in a study of blood T cell repertoires in COVID-19. Repertoires were generated with immunoSEQ multiplex PCR, while TCRdb's copy carries only in-frame clones and drops some. The sample holds around 60,000 clones; approximately 85% are singletons and the top ten take less than 4.5%. The source material was peripheral blood. These receptors were collected from a man aged 45 to 65 with active COVID-19.

J is TRBJ1-2 and V is TRBV4-1; a possible D gene is TRBD1 (5 bases). The CDR3 consists of 15 residues. V was shortened by 2 bases and J by 8 bases, with 18 bases between the two germline ends. Germline assignment: CDR1 MGHRA and CDR2 YSYEKL. The CDR3 DNA sequence: TGCGCCAGCAGCCAACTCTCGGCGGGACGGAACGGCTACACCTTC. Translated, it gives CASSQLSAGRNGYTF.

The chain employs TRBV6-1 and TRBJ1-2; D might be TRBD1 (5 bases). This CDR3 region has 14 residues. Between the trimmed V and J ends, which lost 2 bases and 2 bases, there was a span of 9 bases. Germline CDR1 and CDR2: MNHNS and SASEGT. CDR3 loop: CASSEQGSNYGYTF. The CDR3, as DNA: TGTGCCAGCAGTGAACAGGGATCCAACTATGGCTACACCTTC.

This chain uses TRBV12-3 or TRBV12-4 with TRBJ2-7; D is ambiguous. Trimming stripped 4 bases from V and 3 bases from J, with 10 bases between. The CDR3 is 13 residues long. The chain's CDR3 is CASSSDGDYEQYF. As DNA, the CDR3 is TGTGCCAGCAGTTCCGACGGAGACTACGAGCAGTACTTC.

The genes are TRBV27 and TRBJ1-5; D uncertain. This CDR3 comprises 13 residues. Trimming removed 4 bases at V and 5 bases at J, with 9 bases between. Germline-derived CDR1 and CDR2 are MNHEY and SMNVEV (reference sequence). CDR3 in amino acids: CASSSTIYQPQHF. The CDR3 DNA reads as TGTGCCAGCAGTTCGACAATATATCAGCCCCAGCATTTT.

V and J are TRBV6-4 and TRBJ2-3, with TRBD2 matching over 10 bases. The V gene end was trimmed by 4 bases and the J gene end by 1 base; junction bases not matched to a gene: 5. Germline CDR1 and CDR2: MRHNA and SNTAGT. The CDR3 sequence is 16 residues long. The CDR3 DNA follows: TGTGCCAGCAGTGGCCCTAGCGGGGGACGCACAGATACGCAGTATTTT. Amino acids: CASSGPSGGRTDTQYF.

The chain recombines TRBV29-1 with TRBJ2-6, with 9 nucleotides matching TRBD1. This CDR3 has 14 amino acids. The germline gives CDR1 SQVTM, CDR2 ANQGSEA. V dropped 6 bases and J dropped 0; count of bases not matched to a gene: 0. The CDR3 bases are TGCAGCGTGGGACAGGGCTCTGGGGCCAACGTCCTGACTTTC. Its protein product is CSVGQGSGANVLTF.

The rearrangement links TRBV19 to TRBJ1-6; TRBD1 matches 9 bases. V shed 6 bases, J shed 7 bases, and the junction held 7 bases outside the gene matches. Per the germline V gene, CDR1 is LNHDA and CDR2 is SQIVND (reference sequence). CDR3 length: 15 amino acids. The CDR3 region is CASRKDRGRNSPLHF. The CDR3 DNA sequence: TGTGCCAGTAGGAAAGACAGGGGGAGGAATTCACCCCTCCACTTT.